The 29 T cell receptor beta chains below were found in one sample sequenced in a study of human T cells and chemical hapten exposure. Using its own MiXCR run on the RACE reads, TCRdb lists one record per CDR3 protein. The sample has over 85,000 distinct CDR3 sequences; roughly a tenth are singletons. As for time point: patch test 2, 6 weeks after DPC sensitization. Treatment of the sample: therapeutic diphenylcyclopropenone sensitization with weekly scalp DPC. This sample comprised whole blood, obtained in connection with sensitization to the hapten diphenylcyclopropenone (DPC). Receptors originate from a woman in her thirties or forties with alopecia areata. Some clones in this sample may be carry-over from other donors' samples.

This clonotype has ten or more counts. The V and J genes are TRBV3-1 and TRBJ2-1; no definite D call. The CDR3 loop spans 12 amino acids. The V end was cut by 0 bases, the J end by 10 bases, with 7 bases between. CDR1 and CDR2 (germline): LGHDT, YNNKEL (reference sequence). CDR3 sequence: CASSQDRSEQFF. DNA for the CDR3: TGTGCCAGCAGCCAAGATCGCAGCGAGCAGTTCTTC.

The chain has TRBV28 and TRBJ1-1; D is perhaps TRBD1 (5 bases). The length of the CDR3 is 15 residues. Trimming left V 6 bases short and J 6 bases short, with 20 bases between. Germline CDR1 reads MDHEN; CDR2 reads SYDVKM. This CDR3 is CASSLLGQKSSEAFF. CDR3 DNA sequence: TGTGCCAGCAGCCTACTCGGACAAAAAAGTTCTGAAGCTTTCTTT.

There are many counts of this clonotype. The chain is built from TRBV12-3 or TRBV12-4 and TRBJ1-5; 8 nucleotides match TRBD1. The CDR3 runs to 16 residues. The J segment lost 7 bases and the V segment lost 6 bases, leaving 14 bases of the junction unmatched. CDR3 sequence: CASRTRIDRGEQPQHF. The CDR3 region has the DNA TGTGCCAGCAGAACTAGGATCGACAGGGGTGAACAGCCCCAGCATTTT.

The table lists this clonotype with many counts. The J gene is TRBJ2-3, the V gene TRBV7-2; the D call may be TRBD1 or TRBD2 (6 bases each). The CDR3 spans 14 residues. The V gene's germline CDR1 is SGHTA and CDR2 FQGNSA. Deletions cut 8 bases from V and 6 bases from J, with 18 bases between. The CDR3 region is CASGYEGGFDTQYF. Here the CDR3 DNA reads TGTGCCAGCGGATATGAGGGGGGATTCGATACGCAGTATTTT.

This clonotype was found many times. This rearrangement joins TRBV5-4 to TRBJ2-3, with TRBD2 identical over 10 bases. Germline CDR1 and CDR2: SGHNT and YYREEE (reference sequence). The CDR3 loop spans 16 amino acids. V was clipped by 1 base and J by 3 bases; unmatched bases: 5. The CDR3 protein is CASSLRASGRTDTQYF. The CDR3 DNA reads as TGTGCCAGCAGCTTGCGGGCTAGCGGGAGAACAGATACGCAGTATTTT. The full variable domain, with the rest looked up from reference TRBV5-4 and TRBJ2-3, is ETGVTQSPTHLIKTRGQQVTLRCSSQSGHNTVSWYQQALGQGPQFIFQYYREEENGRGNFPPRFSGLQFPNYSSELNVNALELDDSALYLCASSLRASGRTDTQYFGPGTRLTVL.

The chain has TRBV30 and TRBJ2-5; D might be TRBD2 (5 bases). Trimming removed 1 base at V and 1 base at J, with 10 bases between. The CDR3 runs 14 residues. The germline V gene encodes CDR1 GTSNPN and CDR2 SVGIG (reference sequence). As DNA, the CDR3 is TGTGCCTGGAGTGGGGTAGAGGGCCAAGAGACCCAGTACTTC. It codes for CAWSGVEGQETQYF.

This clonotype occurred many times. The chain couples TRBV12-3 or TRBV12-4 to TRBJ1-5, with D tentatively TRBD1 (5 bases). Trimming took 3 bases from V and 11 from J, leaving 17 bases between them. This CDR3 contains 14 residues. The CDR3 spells CASSFGQGRSAQHF. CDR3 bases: TGTGCCAGCAGTTTCGGCCAGGGTCGGTCGGCCCAGCATTTT.

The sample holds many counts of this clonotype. CDR3 protein: CASRGPSGRALEQFF. The DNA of the CDR3 is TGTGCCAGCAGAGGCCCTAGCGGGAGGGCCTTGGAGCAGTTCTTC. The chain combines TRBV28 with TRBJ2-1, with TRBD2 matching over 12 bases. Looked up from germline, CDR1 is MDHEN and CDR2 is SYDVKM. J gave up 10 bases and V 6 bases, and 10 bases lay outside the gene matches. The CDR3 length is 15 residues.

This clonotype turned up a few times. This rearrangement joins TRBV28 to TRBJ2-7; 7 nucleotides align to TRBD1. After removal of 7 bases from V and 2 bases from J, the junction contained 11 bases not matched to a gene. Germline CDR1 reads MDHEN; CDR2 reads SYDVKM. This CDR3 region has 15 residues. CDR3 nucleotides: TGTGCCAGCACGTCCCCCCGGGACAGAACCTACGAGCAGTACTTC. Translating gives CASTSPRDRTYEQYF.

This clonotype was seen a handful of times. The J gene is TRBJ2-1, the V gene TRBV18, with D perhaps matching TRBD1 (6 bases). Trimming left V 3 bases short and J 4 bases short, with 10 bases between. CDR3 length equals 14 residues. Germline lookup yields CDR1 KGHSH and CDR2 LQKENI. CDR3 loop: CASSPMTGYNEQFF. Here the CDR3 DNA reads TGTGCCAGCTCACCCATGACAGGATACAATGAGCAGTTCTTC. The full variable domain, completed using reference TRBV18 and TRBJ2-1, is NAGVMQNPRHLVRRRGQEARLRCSPMKGHSHVYWYRQLPEEGLKFMVYLQKENIIDESGMPKERFSAEFPKEGPSILRIQQVVRGDSAAYFCASSPMTGYNEQFFGPGTRLTVL.

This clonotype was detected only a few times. The CDR3: CASSPTSWGNQPQHF. DNA for the CDR3: TGTGCCAGCAGCCCGACCTCTTGGGGCAATCAGCCCCAGCATTTT. The rearrangement uses TRBV3-1 and TRBJ1-5; D gene unclear. V was pared by 4 bases and J by 2 bases, with 12 bases between. CDR3 length equals 15 residues. Germline values: CDR1 LGHDT, CDR2 YNNKEL (reference sequence).

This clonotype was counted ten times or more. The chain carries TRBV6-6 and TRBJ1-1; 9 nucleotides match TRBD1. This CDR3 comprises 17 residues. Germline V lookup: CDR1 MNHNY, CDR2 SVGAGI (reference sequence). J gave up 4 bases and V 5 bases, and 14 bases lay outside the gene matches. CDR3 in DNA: TGTGCCAGCAGTGCAAGCCGGGACAGGGTCTTCTTCACTGAAGCTTTCTTT. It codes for CASSASRDRVFFTEAFF.

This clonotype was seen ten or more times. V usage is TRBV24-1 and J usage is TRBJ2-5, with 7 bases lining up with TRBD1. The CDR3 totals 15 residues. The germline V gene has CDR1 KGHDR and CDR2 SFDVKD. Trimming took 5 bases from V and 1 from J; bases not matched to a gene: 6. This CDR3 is CATSAVTGIQETQYF. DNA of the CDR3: TGTGCCACCAGTGCCGTGACAGGGATCCAAGAGACCCAGTACTTC.

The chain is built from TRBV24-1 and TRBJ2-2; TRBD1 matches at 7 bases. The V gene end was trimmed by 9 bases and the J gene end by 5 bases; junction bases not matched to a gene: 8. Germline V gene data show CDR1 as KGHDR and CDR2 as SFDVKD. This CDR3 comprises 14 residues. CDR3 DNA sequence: TGTGCCACCTCTGAGACAGGGTCGACCGGGGAGCTGTTTTTT. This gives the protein CATSETGSTGELFF.

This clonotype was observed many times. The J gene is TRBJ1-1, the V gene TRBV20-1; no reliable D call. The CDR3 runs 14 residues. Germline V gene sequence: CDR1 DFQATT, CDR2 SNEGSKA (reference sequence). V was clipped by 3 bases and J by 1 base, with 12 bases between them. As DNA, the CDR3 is TGCAGTGCTAGGGACTCGGGATCGAACACTGAAGCTTTCTTT. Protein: CSARDSGSNTEAFF.

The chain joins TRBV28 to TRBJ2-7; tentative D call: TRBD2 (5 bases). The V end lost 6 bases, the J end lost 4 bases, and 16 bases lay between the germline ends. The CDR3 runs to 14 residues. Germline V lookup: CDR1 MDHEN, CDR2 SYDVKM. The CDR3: CASSGRTVEYEQYF. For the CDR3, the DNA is TGTGCCAGCAGCGGAAGGACTGTAGAATACGAGCAGTACTTC.

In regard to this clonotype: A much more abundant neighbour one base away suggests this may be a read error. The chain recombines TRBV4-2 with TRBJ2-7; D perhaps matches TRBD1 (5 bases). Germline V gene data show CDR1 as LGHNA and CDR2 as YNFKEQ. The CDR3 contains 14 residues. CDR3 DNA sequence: TGTGCCAGCAGACAAGGGGCCAGGGCCTACGAGCAGTACTTC. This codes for CASRQGARAYEQYF.

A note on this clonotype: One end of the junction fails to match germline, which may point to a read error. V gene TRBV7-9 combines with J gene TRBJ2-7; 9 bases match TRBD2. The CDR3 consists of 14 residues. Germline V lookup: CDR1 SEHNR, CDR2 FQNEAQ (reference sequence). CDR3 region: CASSLGGTSRELYF. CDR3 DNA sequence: TGTGCCAGCAGCTTAGGAGGGACTAGCAGGGAGCTGTACTTC.

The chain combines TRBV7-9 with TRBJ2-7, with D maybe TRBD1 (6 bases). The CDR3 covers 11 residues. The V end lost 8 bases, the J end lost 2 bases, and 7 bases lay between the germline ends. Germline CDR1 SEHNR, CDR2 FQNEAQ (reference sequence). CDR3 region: CASQGTYEQYF. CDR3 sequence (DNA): TGTGCCAGCCAGGGGACCTACGAGCAGTACTTC.

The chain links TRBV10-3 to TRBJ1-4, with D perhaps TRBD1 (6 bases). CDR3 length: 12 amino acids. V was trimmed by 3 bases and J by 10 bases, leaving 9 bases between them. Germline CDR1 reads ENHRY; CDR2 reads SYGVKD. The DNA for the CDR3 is TGTGCCATCAGTGAAGGCAGGGGAAAACTGTTTTTT. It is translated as CAISEGRGKLFF.

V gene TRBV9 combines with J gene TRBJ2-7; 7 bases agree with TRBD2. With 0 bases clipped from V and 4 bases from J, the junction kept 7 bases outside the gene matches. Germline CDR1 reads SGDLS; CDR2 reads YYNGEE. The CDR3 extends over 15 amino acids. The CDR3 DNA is TGTGCCAGCAGCGTAGCGGGGGGAGGTTTTTACGAGCAGTACTTC. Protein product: CASSVAGGGFYEQYF.

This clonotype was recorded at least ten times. CDR3 loop: CASSSTGPARFETQYF. The CDR3 DNA reads TGCGCCAGCAGCTCGACCGGTCCCGCCAGGTTCGAGACCCAGTACTTC. The J gene is TRBJ2-5, the V gene TRBV5-1; D is undetermined. Trimming pared 3 bases from V and 5 bases from J, leaving 20 bases between. This CDR3 region has 16 residues. CDR1 and CDR2 (germline): SGHRS, YFSETQ.

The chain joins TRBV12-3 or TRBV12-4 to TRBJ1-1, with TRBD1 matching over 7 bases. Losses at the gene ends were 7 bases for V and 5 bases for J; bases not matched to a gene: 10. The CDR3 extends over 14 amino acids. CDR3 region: CASTTGALYTEAFF. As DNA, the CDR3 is TGTGCCAGCACTACAGGGGCCTTGTATACTGAAGCTTTCTTT.

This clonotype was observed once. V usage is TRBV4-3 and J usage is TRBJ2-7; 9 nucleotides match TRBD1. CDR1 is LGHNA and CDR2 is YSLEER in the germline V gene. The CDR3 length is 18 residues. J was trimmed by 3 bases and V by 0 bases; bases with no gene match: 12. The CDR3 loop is CASSQDRAAQGALYEQYF. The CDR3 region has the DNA TGCGCCAGCAGCCAAGATCGAGCCGCACAGGGGGCCCTCTACGAGCAGTACTTC.

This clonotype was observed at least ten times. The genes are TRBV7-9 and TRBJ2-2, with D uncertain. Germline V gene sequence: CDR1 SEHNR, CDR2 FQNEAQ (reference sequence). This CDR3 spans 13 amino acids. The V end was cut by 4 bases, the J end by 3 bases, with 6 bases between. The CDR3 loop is CASSSEYTGELFF. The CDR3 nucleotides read TGTGCCAGCAGCTCGGAATACACCGGGGAGCTGTTTTTT.

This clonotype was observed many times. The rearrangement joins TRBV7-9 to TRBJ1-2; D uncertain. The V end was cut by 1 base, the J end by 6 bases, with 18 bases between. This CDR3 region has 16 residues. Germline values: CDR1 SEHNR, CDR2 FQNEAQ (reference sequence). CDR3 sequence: CASSLEVAEPLHGYTF. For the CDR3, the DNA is TGTGCCAGCAGCTTAGAAGTGGCGGAGCCCCTGCATGGCTACACCTTC. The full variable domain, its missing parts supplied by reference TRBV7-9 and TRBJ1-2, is DTGVSQNPRHKITKRGQNVTFRCDPISEHNRLYWYRQTLGQGPEFLTYFQNEAQLEKSRLLSDRFSAERPKGSFSTLEIQRTEQGDSAMYLCASSLEVAEPLHGYTFGSGTRLTVV.

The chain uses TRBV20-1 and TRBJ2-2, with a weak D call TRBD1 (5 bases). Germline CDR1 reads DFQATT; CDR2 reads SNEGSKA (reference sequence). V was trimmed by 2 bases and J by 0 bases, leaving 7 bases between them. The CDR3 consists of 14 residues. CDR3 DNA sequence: TGCAGTGCTAGACAGGGCTCGAACACCGGGGAGCTGTTTTTT. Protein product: CSARQGSNTGELFF.

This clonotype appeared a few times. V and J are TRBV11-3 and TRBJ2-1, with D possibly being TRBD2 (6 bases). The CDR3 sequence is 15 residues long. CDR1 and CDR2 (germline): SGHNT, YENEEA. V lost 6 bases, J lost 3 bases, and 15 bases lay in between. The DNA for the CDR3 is TGTGCCAGCAGTCTCATTAGCGGCCTCTACAATGAGCAGTTCTTC. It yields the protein CASSLISGLYNEQFF. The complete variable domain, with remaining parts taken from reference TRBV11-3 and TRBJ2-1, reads EAGVVQSPRYKIIEKKQPVAFWCNPISGHNTLYWYLQNLGQGPELLIRYENEEAVDDSQLPKDRFSAERLKGVDSTLKIQPAELGDSAVYLCASSLISGLYNEQFFGPGTRLTVL.

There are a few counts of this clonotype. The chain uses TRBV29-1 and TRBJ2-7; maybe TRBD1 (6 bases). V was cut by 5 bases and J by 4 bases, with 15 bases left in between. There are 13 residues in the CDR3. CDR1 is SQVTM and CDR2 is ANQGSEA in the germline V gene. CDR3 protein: CSVHLTGRYEQYF. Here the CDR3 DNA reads TGCAGCGTTCACCTGACAGGTCGGTACGAGCAGTACTTC.